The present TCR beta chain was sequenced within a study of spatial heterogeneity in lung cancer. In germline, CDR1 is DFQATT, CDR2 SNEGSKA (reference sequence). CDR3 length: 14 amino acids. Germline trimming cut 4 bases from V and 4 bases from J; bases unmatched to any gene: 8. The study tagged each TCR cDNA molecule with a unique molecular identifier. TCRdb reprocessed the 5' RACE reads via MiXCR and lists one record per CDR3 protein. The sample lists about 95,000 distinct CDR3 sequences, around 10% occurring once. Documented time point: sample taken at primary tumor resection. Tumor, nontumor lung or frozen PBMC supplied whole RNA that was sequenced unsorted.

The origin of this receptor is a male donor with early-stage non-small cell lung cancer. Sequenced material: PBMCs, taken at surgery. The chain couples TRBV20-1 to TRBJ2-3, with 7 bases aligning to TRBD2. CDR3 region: CSAKASGGSDTQYF. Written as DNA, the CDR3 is TGCAGTGCTAAGGCTAGCGGTGGGTCAGATACGCAGTATTTT.